The present TCR beta chain was sequenced within a study of blood T cell repertoires in COVID-19. Study-wide background: Acute-phase and convalescent COVID-19 samples originated in the United States, Italy and Spain.

In the study's own analysis: Reference gene primers were amplified, and this amplification served to estimate nucleated cell counts. Libraries were prepared by immunoSEQ multiplex PCR; TCRdb keeps only in-frame clonotypes and omits some of them. The D gene and trimming were derived from the DNA, and the V and J assignments and clone size from that table. This sample has some 170,000 clones; roughly 83% occur once, and the top ten carry around 7%. Seattle's cohort entered during active infection and was followed longitudinally. CDR3 size: 14 residues. Germline assignment: CDR1 SGHNT and CDR2 YYREEE (reference sequence). V shed 2 bases and J shed 8 bases, with 14 bases lying between them.

The chain links TRBV5-4 to TRBJ1-5, with D unclear. This TCR was sampled from a middle-aged woman with COVID-19, enrolled during active disease. Material: peripheral blood. The CDR3 region is CASSLRAGWEPQHF. The DNA for the CDR3 is TGTGCCAGCAGCTTAAGAGCGGGGTGGGAGCCCCAGCATTTT.